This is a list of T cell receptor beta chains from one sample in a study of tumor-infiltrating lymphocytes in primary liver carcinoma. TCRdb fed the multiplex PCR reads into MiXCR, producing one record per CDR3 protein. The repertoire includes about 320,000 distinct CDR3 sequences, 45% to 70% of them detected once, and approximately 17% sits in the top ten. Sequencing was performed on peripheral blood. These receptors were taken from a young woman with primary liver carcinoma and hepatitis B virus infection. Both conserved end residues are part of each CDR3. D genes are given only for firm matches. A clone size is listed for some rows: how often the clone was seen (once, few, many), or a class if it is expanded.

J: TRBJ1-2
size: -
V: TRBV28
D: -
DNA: TGTGCCAGCAGTCGCGGGGGAGCCGAGCAAGGCTACACCTTC
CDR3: CASSRGGAEQGYTF

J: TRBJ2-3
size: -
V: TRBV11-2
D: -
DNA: TGTGTCAGCCGCCCCTCAAGGGCGTACACAGATACGCAGTATTTT
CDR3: CVSRPSRAYTDTQYF

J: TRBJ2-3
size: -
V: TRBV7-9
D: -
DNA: TGTGCCAGCAGCTTAGGGACAGCTAGCACAGATACGCAGTATTTT
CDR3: CASSLGTASTDTQYF

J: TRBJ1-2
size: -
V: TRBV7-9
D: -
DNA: TGTGCCAGCAGCCCACAGACTCCGACGAGCGGTGGCTACACCTTC
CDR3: CASSPQTPTSGGYTF

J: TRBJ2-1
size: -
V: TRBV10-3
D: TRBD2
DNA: TGTGCCATCAACACGGGACTAGCGGGAGCTAGTGAGCAGTTCTTC
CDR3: CAINTGLAGASEQFF

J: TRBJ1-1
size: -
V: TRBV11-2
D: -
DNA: TGTGCCAACAGCTCCTCTGGCAATGTCCGGAACACTGGAGCTTTCTTT
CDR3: CANSSSGNVRNTGAFF

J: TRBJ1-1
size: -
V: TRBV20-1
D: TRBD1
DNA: TGCAGTGCTAGTCCGGGACAGGACGGCACTGAAGCTTTCTTT
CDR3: CSASPGQDGTEAFF

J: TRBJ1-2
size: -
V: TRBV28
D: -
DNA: TGTGCCAGCAGTCCCCGCAGGGATGGCTACACCTTC
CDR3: CASSPRRDGYTF

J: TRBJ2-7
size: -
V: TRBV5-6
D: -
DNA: TGTGCCAGCAGCCCGATTAGCGTGAGGGCCAGGTACGAGCAGTACTTC
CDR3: CASSPISVRARYEQYF

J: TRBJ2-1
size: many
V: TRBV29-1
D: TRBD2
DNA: TGCAGCGTTAACCTATGGACTAGCGGGATCAGCTCCTACAATGAGCAGTTCTTC
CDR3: CSVNLWTSGISSYNEQFF

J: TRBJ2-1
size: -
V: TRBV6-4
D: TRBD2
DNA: TGTGCCAGCAGTGACTCGGGGGGGGCCTACAATGAGCAGTTCTTC
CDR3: CASSDSGGAYNEQFF

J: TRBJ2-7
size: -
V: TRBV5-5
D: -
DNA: TGTGCCAACAGCTTGTCAGACTACGAGCAGTACTTC
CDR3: CANSLSDYEQYF